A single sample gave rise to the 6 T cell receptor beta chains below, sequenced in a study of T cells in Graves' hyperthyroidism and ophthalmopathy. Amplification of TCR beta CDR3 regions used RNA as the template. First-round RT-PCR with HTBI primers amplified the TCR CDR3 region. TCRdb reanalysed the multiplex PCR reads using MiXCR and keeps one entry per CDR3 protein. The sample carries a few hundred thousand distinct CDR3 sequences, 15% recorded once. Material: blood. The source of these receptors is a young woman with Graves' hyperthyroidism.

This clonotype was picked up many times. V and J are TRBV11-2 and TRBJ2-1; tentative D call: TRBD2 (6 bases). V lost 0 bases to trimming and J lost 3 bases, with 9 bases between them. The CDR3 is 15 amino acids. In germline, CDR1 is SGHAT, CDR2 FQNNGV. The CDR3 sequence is CASSLEGLRYNEQFF. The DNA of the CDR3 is TGTGCCAGCAGCTTAGAGGGACTCCGCTACAATGAGCAGTTCTTC.

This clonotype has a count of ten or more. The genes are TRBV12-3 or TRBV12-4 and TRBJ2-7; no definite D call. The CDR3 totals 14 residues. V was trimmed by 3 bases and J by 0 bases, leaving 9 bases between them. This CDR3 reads CASSFGLLSYEQYF. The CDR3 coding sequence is TGTGCCAGCAGTTTTGGCCTCCTCTCCTACGAGCAGTACTTC.

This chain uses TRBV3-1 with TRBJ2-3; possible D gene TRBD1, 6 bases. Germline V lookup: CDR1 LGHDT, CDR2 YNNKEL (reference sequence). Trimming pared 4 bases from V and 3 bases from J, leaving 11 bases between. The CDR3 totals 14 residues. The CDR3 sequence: CASSPGQFTDTQYF. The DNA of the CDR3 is TGTGCCAGCAGCCCTGGACAGTTTACAGATACGCAGTATTTT.

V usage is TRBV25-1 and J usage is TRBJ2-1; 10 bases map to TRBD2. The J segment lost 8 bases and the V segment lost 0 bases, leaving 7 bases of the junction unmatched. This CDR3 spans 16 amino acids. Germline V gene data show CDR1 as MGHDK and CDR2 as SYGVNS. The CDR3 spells CASSEYSGRGVHEQFF. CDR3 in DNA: TGTGCCAGCAGTGAATACAGCGGGAGGGGCGTTCATGAGCAGTTCTTC.

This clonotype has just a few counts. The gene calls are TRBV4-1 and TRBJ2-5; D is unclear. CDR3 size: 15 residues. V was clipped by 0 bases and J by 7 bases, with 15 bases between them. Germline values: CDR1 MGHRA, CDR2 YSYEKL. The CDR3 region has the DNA TGCGCCAGCAGCCAAGATCCGACCTCACAGCGGACCCAGTACTTC. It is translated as CASSQDPTSQRTQYF.

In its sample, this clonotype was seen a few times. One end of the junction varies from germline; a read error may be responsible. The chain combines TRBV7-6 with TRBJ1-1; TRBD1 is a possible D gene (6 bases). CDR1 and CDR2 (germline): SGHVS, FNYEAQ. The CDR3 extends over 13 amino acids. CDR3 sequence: CASSLGTNPEAFF. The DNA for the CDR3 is TGTGCCAGCAGCCTGGGGACAAACCCTGAGGCTTTCTTT.